The 22 T cell receptor beta chains in this list originate from one sample, sequenced in a study of OX40 agonist ivuxolimab in advanced cancers. Measured with immunoSEQ multiplex PCR; TCRdb has only the in-frame clones, and not every one. Of 70,000 to 80,000 clones in the sample, 88% were seen once. Sequences were derived from CD4+ or CD8+ T cells sorted from blood, sampled in a trial of the OX40 agonist ivuxolimab. The receptors originated from an adult with an advanced solid tumor such as melanoma, head and neck, liver or kidney cancer.

The chain combines TRBV30 with TRBJ2-7, with no clear D. The CDR3 covers 12 residues. The V end was cut by 1 base, the J end by 2 bases, with 6 bases between. Looked up from germline, CDR1 is GTSNPN and CDR2 is SVGIG (reference sequence). CDR3 sequence (DNA): TGTGCCTGGAGTGGGAGAACCTACGAGCAGTACTTC. It translates to CAWSGRTYEQYF.

The chain combines TRBV5-8 with TRBJ2-1, with a weak D call TRBD1 (5 bases). From germline, CDR1 is SGHTS and CDR2 YDEGEE. V lost 2 bases and J lost 10, with 22 bases in between. The CDR3 is made up of 16 amino acids. The CDR3, as DNA: TGTGCCAGCAGCTTTCAGGGAAACAGGTTGCGAGTCGAGCAGTTCTTC. It encodes CASSFQGNRLRVEQFF.

CDR3 nucleotide sequence: TGTGCCAGCAGCCAAAGGCCGGGACAGGGGAACTATGGCTACACCTTC. It translates to CASSQRPGQGNYGYTF. The chain recombines TRBV14 with TRBJ1-2, with 10 positions matching TRBD1. The CDR3 has 16 residues. The V and J ends lost 2 bases and 2 bases, in that order; junction bases with no gene match: 5. The V gene's germline CDR1 is SGHDN and CDR2 FVKESK. The whole variable domain, filled in from reference TRBV14 and TRBJ1-2, reads EAGVTQFPSHSVIEKGQTVTLRCDPISGHDNLYWYRRVMGKEIKFLLHFVKESKQDESGMPNNRFLAERTGGTYSTLKVQPAELEDSGVYFCASSQRPGQGNYGYTFGSGTRLTVV.

The chain has TRBV5-1 and TRBJ1-1; 10 positions agree with TRBD1. V was clipped by 4 bases and J by 1 base; unmatched bases: 7. The CDR3 runs 16 residues. Germline loops: CDR1 SGHRS, CDR2 YFSETQ. The CDR3 reads CASSIRDRGKNTEAFF. CDR3 sequence (DNA): TGCGCCAGCAGCATCCGGGACAGGGGAAAGAACACTGAAGCTTTCTTT.

The J gene is TRBJ1-5, the V gene TRBV10-3; TRBD1 aligns across 7 bases. Per germline, CDR1 ENHRY and CDR2 SYGVKD. Losses at the gene ends were 3 bases for V and 7 bases for J; bases not matched to a gene: 12. CDR3 length equals 16 residues. The CDR3 here is CAISDPRQGLGQPQHF. The CDR3 nucleotides read TGTGCCATCAGTGATCCTCGACAGGGCCTGGGGCAGCCCCAGCATTTT.

The rearrangement uses TRBV6-1 and TRBJ2-1, with 9 positions matching TRBD1. The V gene end was trimmed by 1 base and the J gene end by 6 bases; junction bases not matched to a gene: 7. The germline CDR1 and CDR2 sequences are MNHNS and SASEGT. This CDR3 is built from 16 residues. The CDR3 nucleotides read TGTGCCAGCAGTGAAGGGAGGGACAGGGTGGTCAATGAGCAGTTCTTC. Translated: CASSEGRDRVVNEQFF.

The CDR3 region is CASSLGQGKNEQFF. CDR3 nucleotide sequence: TGTGCCAGCAGCCTCGGACAGGGTAAAAATGAGCAGTTCTTC. The chain has TRBV7-3 and TRBJ2-1, with 8 bases that match TRBD1. The CDR3 has 14 amino acids. The V segment lost 5 bases and the J segment 7 bases; nucleotides outside the gene matches: 7. CDR1 and CDR2 from the germline V gene are SGHTA and FQGTGA.

The J gene is TRBJ2-5, the V gene TRBV5-5; D tentatively reads TRBD1 or TRBD2 (6 bases each). Trimming took off 4 bases at V and 5 bases at J, with 15 bases between the two ends. This CDR3 is 14 amino acids long. Per germline, CDR1 SGHKS and CDR2 YYEKEE (reference sequence). Here the CDR3 reads CASSPVGGAETQYF. The CDR3 DNA is TGTGCCAGCAGCCCCGTGGGGGGCGCGGAGACCCAGTACTTC.

This rearrangement joins TRBV6-5 to TRBJ1-2; D call uncertain. Germline V gives CDR1 MNHEY, CDR2 SVGAGI. This CDR3 has 13 residues. Between the trimmed V and J ends, which lost 6 bases and 4 bases, there was a span of 12 bases. Written as DNA, the CDR3 is TGTGCCAGCAGCCCCGGAGGGAGCTATGGCTACACCTTC. Protein sequence: CASSPGGSYGYTF.

V usage is TRBV5-6 and J usage is TRBJ1-1, with 8 bases lining up with TRBD1. The length of the CDR3 is 15 residues. Germline assignment: CDR1 SGHDT and CDR2 YYEEEE. V dropped 2 bases and J dropped 1; count of bases not matched to a gene: 4. CDR3 in DNA: TGTGCCAGCAGCTTCCTCGGACAGGGGAACACTGAAGCTTTCTTT. This encodes CASSFLGQGNTEAFF.

J is TRBJ1-2 and V is TRBV7-2; D unclear. There are 14 residues in the CDR3. CDR1 is SGHTA and CDR2 is FQGNSA in the germline V gene. The V gene lost 4 bases and the J gene lost 7 bases, with 16 bases spanning the gap. The CDR3 loop reads CASSSQILSGGYTF. The CDR3 bases are TGTGCCAGCAGCTCCCAGATACTCTCGGGTGGCTACACCTTC.

This clone was observed a single time. This chain connects TRBV11-3 to TRBJ2-1, with D possibly TRBD2 on 6 matching bases. CDR3 length equals 13 residues. Trimming left V 5 bases short and J 9 bases short, with 14 bases between. CDR1 and CDR2 (germline): SGHNT, YENEEA. The CDR3 nucleotides read TGTGCCAGCAGCCCGGGGGTGGGCAGTGAGCAGTTCTTC. This codes for CASSPGVGSEQFF. The full variable domain, with the rest looked up from reference TRBV11-3 and TRBJ2-1, is EAGVVQSPRYKIIEKKQPVAFWCNPISGHNTLYWYLQNLGQGPELLIRYENEEAVDDSQLPKDRFSAERLKGVDSTLKIQPAELGDSAVYLCASSPGVGSEQFFGPGTRLTVL.

The rearrangement links TRBV7-9 to TRBJ1-1, with a possible D match to TRBD1 (5 bases). Germline V lookup: CDR1 SEHNR, CDR2 FQNEAQ (reference sequence). The CDR3 extends over 14 amino acids. V shed 3 bases and J shed 1 base, with 9 bases lying between them. The CDR3 spells CASSFRAENTEAFF. CDR3 bases: TGTGCCAGCAGCTTCAGGGCTGAGAACACTGAAGCTTTCTTT.

The chain recombines TRBV6-1 with TRBJ2-7, with 9 bases aligning to TRBD2. Germline lookup yields CDR1 MNHNS and CDR2 SASEGT. V lost 4 bases and J lost 0; bases outside the gene matches: 4. CDR3 size: 15 residues. The CDR3 DNA sequence: TGTGCCAGCAGTGGGCTAGCGGGGAGCTCCTACGAGCAGTACTTC. Translation gives CASSGLAGSSYEQYF.

This clone has just a few counts. The chain combines TRBV19 with TRBJ2-3, with 7 nucleotides matching TRBD2. The germline V gene encodes CDR1 LNHDA and CDR2 SQIVND (reference sequence). The V segment lost 2 bases and the J segment 0 bases; nucleotides outside the gene matches: 8. The CDR3 contains 17 residues. The CDR3 bases are TGTGCCAGTAGTATAATCTCGGGAGGCCCGAGCACAGATACGCAGTATTTT. This gives the protein CASSIISGGPSTDTQYF.

This CDR3 reads CASSFQGPDYEQYF. The DNA of the CDR3 is TGCGCCAGCAGCTTCCAGGGCCCAGACTACGAGCAGTACTTC. V usage is TRBV5-1 and J usage is TRBJ2-7, with D possibly being TRBD1 (5 bases). CDR1 is SGHRS and CDR2 is YFSETQ in the germline V gene. The CDR3 contains 14 residues. V lost 2 bases, J lost 3 bases, and 12 bases lay in between.

The rearrangement links TRBV6-1 to TRBJ2-3; possibly TRBD1 or TRBD2 for D (5 bases each). The germline gives CDR1 MNHNS, CDR2 SASEGT. The V end lost 4 bases, the J end lost 0 bases, and 14 bases lay between the germline ends. The CDR3 spans 16 residues. CDR3 in DNA: TGTGCCAGCAGTGTTCAGGGACGGCCTAGCACAGATACGCAGTATTTT. Translation gives CASSVQGRPSTDTQYF.

The rearrangement links TRBV29-1 to TRBJ2-5, with 9 bases matching TRBD1. This CDR3 is 15 amino acids long. The V gene end was trimmed by 6 bases and the J gene end by 4 bases; junction bases not matched to a gene: 12. CDR1 is SQVTM, CDR2 ANQGSEA, per germline. CDR3 sequence reads: CSVPGTGRVAETQYF. The DNA for the CDR3 is TGCAGCGTCCCAGGGACAGGGAGGGTCGCAGAGACCCAGTACTTC.

The chain uses TRBV9 and TRBJ1-2; 9 bases map to TRBD1. The CDR3 consists of 15 residues. The V segment lost 0 bases and the J segment 2 bases; nucleotides outside the gene matches: 2. Per the germline V gene, CDR1 is SGDLS and CDR2 is YYNGEE. The CDR3 region is CASSVETGGNYGYTF. The CDR3 nucleotides are TGTGCCAGCAGCGTAGAGACAGGGGGGAACTATGGCTACACCTTC. Using reference TRBV9 and TRBJ1-2 for the parts outside the CDR3, the full variable domain is DSGVTQTPKHLITATGQRVTLRCSPRSGDLSVYWYQQSLDQGLQFLIQYYNGEERAKGNILERFSAQQFPDLHSELNLSSLELGDSALYFCASSVETGGNYGYTFGSGTRLTVV.

The chain carries TRBV29-1 and TRBJ1-2, with 11 positions matching TRBD1. J was trimmed by 7 bases and V by 1 base; bases with no gene match: 2. Germline V lookup: CDR1 SQVTM, CDR2 ANQGSEA. The CDR3 sequence is 13 residues long. Here the CDR3 DNA reads TGCAGCGTTGAAGTGGGACAGGGGGGTGGCTACACCTTC. It yields the protein CSVEVGQGGGYTF.

The rearrangement links TRBV28 to TRBJ1-5, with 7 bases lining up with TRBD1. The trim removed 10 bases at V and 4 bases at J, leaving 7 bases unmatched. CDR1 and CDR2 from the germline V gene are MDHEN and SYDVKM. This CDR3 is built from 13 residues. Here the CDR3 DNA reads TGTGCCACAATTGCAGGGGGTAATCAGCCCCAGCATTTT. Translated, it gives CATIAGGNQPQHF.

V is TRBV7-2 and J is TRBJ1-3; TRBD1 aligns across 7 bases. With V trimmed by 4 bases and J by 0 bases, 6 bases remained unmatched. CDR3 size: 16 residues. Germline V gene sequence: CDR1 SGHTA, CDR2 FQGNSA. CDR3 bases: TGTGCCAGCAGCTCGACAGGGACCCACTCTGGAAACACCATATATTTT. It codes for CASSSTGTHSGNTIYF. Together with reference TRBV7-2 and TRBJ1-3, the CDR3 gives the full variable domain: GAGVSQSPSNKVTEKGKDVELRCDPISGHTALYWYRQSLGQGLEFLIYFQGNSAPDKSGLPSDRFSAERTGGSVSTLTIQRTQQEDSAVYLCASSSTGTHSGNTIYFGEGSWLTVV.